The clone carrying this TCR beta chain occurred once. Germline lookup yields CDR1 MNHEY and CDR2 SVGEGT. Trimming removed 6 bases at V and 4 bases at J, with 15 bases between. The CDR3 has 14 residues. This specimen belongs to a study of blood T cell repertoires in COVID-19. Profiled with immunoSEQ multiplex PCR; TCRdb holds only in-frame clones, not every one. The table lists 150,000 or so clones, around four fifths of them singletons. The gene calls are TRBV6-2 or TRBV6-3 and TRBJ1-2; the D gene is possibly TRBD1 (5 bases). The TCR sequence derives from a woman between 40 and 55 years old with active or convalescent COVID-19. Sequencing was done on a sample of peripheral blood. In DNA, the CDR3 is TGTGCCAGCAGCTCTAACCAGGGCGCCTATGGCTACACCTTC. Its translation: CASSSNQGAYGYTF.